Each of the 30 T cell receptor beta chains below was sequenced from the same sample in a study of lymphopenia after photon versus proton radiotherapy. The protocol was immunoSEQ multiplex PCR, while the TCRdb copy is restricted to in-frame clones and leaves out a portion. The sample includes approximately 66,000 clones, around 86% of them seen just once. Source: peripheral blood, taken from a patient treated with photon-based radiotherapy. These receptor sequences come from a man aged 40-50 years with gastric cancer.

V and J are TRBV6-6 and TRBJ1-5; D ambiguous. The CDR3 loop spans 13 amino acids. Between the trimmed V and J ends, which lost 5 bases and 7 bases, there was a span of 12 bases. Looked up from germline, CDR1 is MNHNY and CDR2 is SVGAGI (reference sequence). Written as DNA, the CDR3 is TGTGCCAGCAGTCCTAACAGTGCCCAGCCCCAGCATTTT. As protein: CASSPNSAQPQHF.

The chain has TRBV18 and TRBJ2-1; 12 bases align to TRBD2. CDR3 length: 16 amino acids. Trimming at V came to 5 bases and at J to 4 bases, leaving 6 bases not matched to a gene. From germline, CDR1 is KGHSH and CDR2 LQKENI. This CDR3 reads CASSATSGGFYNEQFF. The CDR3 DNA follows: TGTGCCAGCTCAGCAACTAGCGGGGGGTTTTACAATGAGCAGTTCTTC. The full variable domain, its missing parts supplied by reference TRBV18 and TRBJ2-1, is NAGVMQNPRHLVRRRGQEARLRCSPMKGHSHVYWYRQLPEEGLKFMVYLQKENIIDESGMPKERFSAEFPKEGPSILRIQQVVRGDSAAYFCASSATSGGFYNEQFFGPGTRLTVL.

The chain is built from TRBV5-6 and TRBJ1-6; 7 bases line up with TRBD1. The V gene end was trimmed by 1 base and the J gene end by 7 bases; junction bases not matched to a gene: 5. Germline CDR1 SGHDT, CDR2 YYEEEE. This CDR3 region has 15 residues. The CDR3 DNA reads TGTGCCAGCAGCTTGCTCCGGGACAGAAATTCACCCCTCCACTTT. Amino acids: CASSLLRDRNSPLHF.

This sequence joins TRBV10-2 and TRBJ1-1; D perhaps matches TRBD1 (5 bases). With 4 bases removed from V and 5 bases from J, the gap between germline ends came to 11 bases. CDR1 and CDR2 (germline): WSHSY, SAAADI. The length of the CDR3 is 13 residues. CDR3 region: CASSGAGRTEAFF. In DNA form, the CDR3 reads TGCGCCAGCAGTGGGGCGGGACGGACTGAAGCTTTCTTT.

The CDR3 sequence is CASSLQGNTEAFF. The CDR3 nucleotides read TGTGCCAGCAGTCTACAGGGGAACACTGAAGCTTTCTTT. The rearrangement uses TRBV27 and TRBJ1-1; maybe TRBD1 (6 bases). Germline CDR1 is MNHEY and CDR2 is SMNVEV (reference sequence). The ends were cut back, 5 bases at V and 1 base at J, with 8 bases in the middle. The CDR3 has 13 residues.

The J gene is TRBJ2-7, the V gene TRBV27, with D maybe TRBD2 (6 bases). The CDR3 extends over 14 amino acids. Germline CDR1 reads MNHEY; CDR2 reads SMNVEV (reference sequence). Trimming shortened V by 0 bases and J by 3 bases, and 9 bases separated the two germline ends. Written as DNA, the CDR3 is TGTGCCAGCAGTTTATCGGGGGGAGGCTACGAGCAGTACTTC. This gives the protein CASSLSGGGYEQYF.

The V call is TRBV19, the J call TRBJ1-2; D is unclear. V lost 10 bases, J lost 2 bases, and 20 bases lay in between. The CDR3 is 15 amino acids. Germline CDR1 reads LNHDA; CDR2 reads SQIVND (reference sequence). CDR3: CATSSVANRNYGYTF. CDR3 in DNA: TGTGCCACCTCATCGGTGGCGAATAGGAACTATGGCTACACCTTC.

This clone came up once. The V call is TRBV19, the J call TRBJ1-2; 9 bases map to TRBD1. The CDR3 spans 12 residues. Germline assignment: CDR1 LNHDA and CDR2 SQIVND (reference sequence). V dropped 5 bases and J dropped 7; count of bases not matched to a gene: 2. Here the CDR3 DNA reads TGTGCCAGTAGTCTGGACAGGGGTGGCTACACCTTC. This codes for CASSLDRGGYTF.

The CDR3 loop is CASSLQPNTEAFF. Here the CDR3 DNA reads TGTGCCAGCAGCTTACAACCGAACACTGAAGCTTTCTTT. The gene calls are TRBV7-3 and TRBJ1-1; D unresolved. Per the germline V gene, CDR1 is SGHTA and CDR2 is FQGTGA. V gave up 2 bases and J gave up 1 base, with 5 bases separating them. The CDR3 extends over 13 amino acids.

The chain combines TRBV5-6 with TRBJ2-3; D gene unclear. The germline gives CDR1 SGHDT, CDR2 YYEEEE. This CDR3 comprises 14 residues. V shed 2 bases and J shed 2 bases, with 9 bases lying between them. The CDR3, as DNA: TGTGCCAGCAGCTTCCCTGATTACACAGATACGCAGTATTTT. This codes for CASSFPDYTDTQYF.

The chain is built from TRBV14 and TRBJ2-3; TRBD2 matches 10 bases. CDR1 and CDR2 (germline): SGHDN, FVKESK. Germline trimming cut 3 bases from V and 8 bases from J; bases unmatched to any gene: 11. The CDR3 is 16 residues long. In nucleotides, the CDR3 is TGTGCCAGCAGCCAGGGGTTCCAGCGGGGGGGATCTACGCAGTATTTT. It specifies CASSQGFQRGGSTQYF.

The chain links TRBV6-6 to TRBJ1-1; no clear D. Deletions cut 5 bases from V and 0 bases from J, with 4 bases between. Germline lookup yields CDR1 MNHNY and CDR2 SVGAGI (reference sequence). CDR3 length: 12 amino acids. CDR3 DNA sequence: TGTGCCAGCAGTCGGATGAACACTGAAGCTTTCTTT. It yields the protein CASSRMNTEAFF.

The rearrangement links TRBV19 to TRBJ1-1; weak D call: TRBD1 (5 bases). V was clipped by 4 bases and J by 1 base, with 13 bases between them. Per the germline V gene, CDR1 is LNHDA and CDR2 is SQIVND (reference sequence). The CDR3 has 15 residues. CDR3 sequence: CASSTRQYQNTEAFF. For the CDR3, the DNA is TGTGCCAGTAGTACTCGACAGTACCAGAACACTGAAGCTTTCTTT.

The chain is built from TRBV5-4 and TRBJ2-7; D is unclear. V was clipped by 1 base and J by 2 bases, with 7 bases between them. Germline V gives CDR1 SGHNT, CDR2 YYREEE (reference sequence). The CDR3 totals 13 residues. The CDR3 sequence: CASSLYGPYEQYF. CDR3 DNA sequence: TGTGCCAGCAGCTTGTACGGTCCCTACGAGCAGTACTTC.

This chain uses TRBV19 with TRBJ1-3; D unclear. The CDR3 runs 13 residues. The V and J ends lost 4 bases and 0 bases respectively, with 4 bases between them. From germline, CDR1 is LNHDA and CDR2 SQIVND (reference sequence). CDR3 in amino acids: CASSRSSGNTIYF. CDR3 nucleotides: TGTGCCAGTAGTAGAAGCTCTGGAAACACCATATATTTT. Filled out from reference TRBV19 and TRBJ1-3, the complete variable domain reads DGGITQSPKYLFRKEGQNVTLSCEQNLNHDAMYWYRQDPGQGLRLIYYSQIVNDFQKGDIAEGYSVSREKKESFPLTVTSAQKNPTAFYLCASSRSSGNTIYFGEGSWLTVV.

The V and J genes are TRBV6-6 and TRBJ2-1; 13 nucleotides agree with TRBD2. Germline CDR1 reads MNHNY; CDR2 reads SVGAGI (reference sequence). J was trimmed by 2 bases and V by 6 bases; bases with no gene match: 4. The length of the CDR3 is 16 residues. The CDR3 DNA reads as TGTGCCAGCAGCTGGACTAGCGGGGGCCCCTACAATGAGCAGTTCTTC. As protein: CASSWTSGGPYNEQFF.

The CDR3 here is CASSQDLWAGETQYF. The CDR3 DNA follows: TGCGCCAGCAGCCAAGATTTGTGGGCCGGGGAGACCCAGTACTTC. The chain joins TRBV4-1 to TRBJ2-5; D unresolved. The CDR3 extends over 15 amino acids. Trimming left V 0 bases short and J 5 bases short, with 13 bases between. Looked up from germline, CDR1 is MGHRA and CDR2 is YSYEKL.

V and J are TRBV7-9 and TRBJ1-2; 8 positions agree with TRBD1. The CDR3 has 14 residues. The V segment lost 6 bases and the J segment 1 base; nucleotides outside the gene matches: 4. CDR1 SEHNR and CDR2 FQNEAQ come from the germline V gene (reference sequence). CDR3 sequence: CASRQGQDNYGYTF. The CDR3 DNA is TGTGCCAGCAGACAGGGACAGGATAACTATGGCTACACCTTC.

There are a few counts of this clone. The rearrangement joins TRBV30 to TRBJ1-2, with a weak D call TRBD1 (5 bases). V was shortened by 2 bases and J by 4 bases, with 8 bases between the two germline ends. This CDR3 has 12 amino acids. CDR1 and CDR2 from the germline V gene are GTSNPN and SVGIG (reference sequence). The CDR3 sequence is CAWSPQGYGYTF. Written as DNA, the CDR3 is TGTGCCTGGAGTCCGCAGGGCTATGGCTACACCTTC.

The J gene is TRBJ1-4, the V gene TRBV16; TRBD1 matches at 8 bases. This CDR3 is 15 amino acids long. CDR1 KGHSY and CDR2 FQNENV come from the germline V gene. The junction had 4 bases not matched to a gene; V was cut back by 4 bases and J by 3 bases. DNA of the CDR3: TGTGCCAGCAGCCGTGCGACAGGGGCTAATGAAAAACTGTTTTTT. This gives the protein CASSRATGANEKLFF.

Concerning this clone itself: Additional DNA sequences in this sample encode the identical CDR3. The chain recombines TRBV27 with TRBJ1-5; 10 bases are a match to TRBD1. Germline V gene sequence: CDR1 MNHEY, CDR2 SMNVEV (reference sequence). The CDR3 runs to 15 residues. V dropped 3 bases and J dropped 6; count of bases not matched to a gene: 5. DNA of the CDR3: TGTGCCAGCAGTTTGACAGGGGGCGCAGGTCAGCCCCAGCATTTT. It specifies CASSLTGGAGQPQHF.

This clone occurred many times. The chain uses TRBV19 and TRBJ2-1; D uncertain. This CDR3 comprises 14 residues. Per the germline V gene, CDR1 is LNHDA and CDR2 is SQIVND (reference sequence). V gave up 3 bases and J gave up 4 bases, with 10 bases separating them. The CDR3 nucleotides read TGTGCCAGTAGTATTTATAATGGTTACAATGAGCAGTTCTTC. The encoded protein is CASSIYNGYNEQFF.

This CDR3 reads CASSTMRPQNEQFF. CDR3 nucleotide sequence: TGTGCCAGCAGTACCATGAGACCCCAGAATGAGCAGTTCTTC. This chain links TRBV25-1 with TRBJ2-1; no reliable D call. This CDR3 is 14 amino acids long. V gave up 5 bases and J gave up 7 bases, with 15 bases separating them. The V gene's germline CDR1 is MGHDK and CDR2 SYGVNS.

J is TRBJ2-3 and V is TRBV7-8; 8 nucleotides line up with TRBD1. This CDR3 spans 16 amino acids. J lost 0 bases, V lost 5 bases, and 7 bases had no gene match. CDR1 and CDR2 (germline): SGHVS, FQNEAQ. The CDR3 DNA reads as TGTGCCAGCAGCCTCCGACAGGGGCCAAGCACAGATACGCAGTATTTT. It yields the protein CASSLRQGPSTDTQYF.

This chain joins TRBV27 and TRBJ2-1, with 8 bases that match TRBD2. V was clipped by 2 bases and J by 8 bases; unmatched bases: 8. This CDR3 has 15 residues. Germline V gives CDR1 MNHEY, CDR2 SMNVEV (reference sequence). CDR3 in amino acids: CASSLSSGVWDEQFF. The CDR3 coding sequence is TGTGCCAGCAGTTTAAGTAGCGGGGTTTGGGATGAGCAGTTCTTC.

J is TRBJ2-3 and V is TRBV19; a weak D match, TRBD2 (8 bases). V lost 6 bases, J lost 3 bases, and 16 bases lay in between. This CDR3 is built from 15 residues. CDR1 and CDR2 from the germline V gene are LNHDA and SQIVND (reference sequence). CDR3 protein: CASSLREGATDTQYF. In DNA, the CDR3 is TGTGCCAGTAGCCTTCGGGAGGGGGCTACAGATACGCAGTATTTT.

V usage is TRBV7-2 and J usage is TRBJ2-1; 8 nucleotides line up with TRBD1. The CDR3 covers 15 residues. Germline CDR1 and CDR2: SGHTA and FQGNSA. The V and J ends lost 5 bases and 1 base, in that order; junction bases with no gene match: 4. DNA for the CDR3: TGTGCCAGCAGCCCACAGGGGGTTTCCTACAATGAGCAGTTCTTC. It is translated as CASSPQGVSYNEQFF.

The rearrangement links TRBV10-3 to TRBJ1-1; 7 bases match TRBD1. This CDR3 is built from 14 residues. Per the germline V gene, CDR1 is ENHRY and CDR2 is SYGVKD. J gave up 2 bases and V 2 bases, and 2 bases lay outside the gene matches. In DNA, the CDR3 is TGTGCCATCAGTGAGACAGGGGTCAACACTGAAGCTTTCTTT. This gives the protein CAISETGVNTEAFF.

The chain recombines TRBV6-5 with TRBJ1-2; 10 nucleotides match TRBD1. Germline V gives CDR1 MNHEY, CDR2 SVGAGI. V was clipped by 7 bases and J by 6 bases; unmatched bases: 11. The CDR3 sequence is 15 residues long. The CDR3 reads CASNPGQGSSNGYTF. In DNA form, the CDR3 reads TGTGCCAGCAATCCGGGACAGGGGTCTTCAAATGGCTACACCTTC.

The CDR3 bases are TGTGCCAGCAGCCCTAACCCCGGCGGGACCTACGAGCAGTACTTC. Its protein product is CASSPNPGGTYEQYF. The J gene is TRBJ2-7, the V gene TRBV6-5; maybe TRBD2 (6 bases). V lost 6 bases to trimming and J lost 2 bases, with 17 bases between them. Germline CDR1 is MNHEY and CDR2 is SVGAGI. CDR3 length equals 15 residues.